This T cell receptor (beta chain) derives from a study of sequential checkpoint blockade in melanoma (dated by TCRdb to about 2019). Context from the whole study: Using 1:1 randomization, the trial assigned patients either to first-line nivolumab followed by ipilimumab (arm A) or to ipilimumab followed by nivolumab (arm B). Maintenance nivolumab came after both trial sequences. TCRbeta immunosequencing was performed on DNA from around 91 pretreatment melanoma tumor samples. For approximately 20 patients, matched tumor biopsies were taken both before treatment and at week 13, after single-agent nivolumab (arm A) or ipilimumab (arm B). The same lesion was the source of approximately 79% of the matched pre- and post-treatment tumor biopsy pairs.

Overall study outcomes, separate from this receptor: Achieving clinical benefit was about 30 times more likely for patients whose tumor T-cell fraction and clonality increased by week 13. Tumor T-cell fraction and clonality were correlated with PD-L1 staining and CD8+ T-cell counts, but not with mutational load. Among patients in the nivolumab-first arm (arm A), tumor TIL clonality before treatment was associated with response (P = .04). The model for predicting response that combines TCR metrics with mutation burden needs to be validated in larger, independent patient cohorts. Within-arm analyses of tumor T-cell fraction were limited by small sample sizes and reduced statistical power.

The immunoSEQ Assay was used to immunosequence TCRbeta CDR3 regions from genomic DNA. Before high-throughput sequencing, the genomic DNA was amplified using bias-controlled multiplex PCR. For the original study's pipeline: To quantify the absolute abundance of each unique TCRbeta CDR3 region, the sequences were collapsed and filtered. Clonality was defined as 1 minus Pielou's evenness and was calculated using productive rearrangements only. Tumor T-cell fraction was computed by normalizing TCRbeta template counts to usable DNA, estimated from several housekeeping genes. A previously published method was used to identify clones whose frequencies were significantly greater in on-treatment samples than in baseline samples. TCRdb carries this immuneACCESS record with in-frame sequences only. Its versions omit some clonotypes, under half of them owing to an unresolved V gene in the studies checked, with the rest unexplained. V and J calls and clone size follow that table, whereas D and trimming were derived from the DNA. The sample profile shows thousands of clones; more than 30% of them were found once. In total, the top ten clones hold about 10% of the sample.

About this clone: It lacks a known antigen. No base qualities exist here, and no much larger clone lies one base off it.

The CDR3 covers 15 residues, taking in both the cysteine and the phenylalanine. The retained sequence is limited to the CDR3, 45 bases, with the frame set at the first base. The V end gives up 6 bases and the J end 1 base, leaving 4 bases in the junction not matched to a gene. The germline V gene yields SGHNT for CDR1 and YENEEA for CDR2. Read against the paper, the sample's treatment or condition label means: randomized to nivolumab then ipilimumab (arm A) or the reverse (arm B). Prior DNA-damaging chemotherapy had not been received by any trial patient. The samples were obtained from melanoma patients enrolled in CheckMate 064, an open-label, randomized phase II trial testing sequential checkpoint blockade. Genomic DNA from formalin-fixed paraffin-embedded (FFPE) tissue samples was used for tumor TCR sequencing.

This receptor was obtained from a human donor with melanoma. Recombination connected TRBV11-3 to TRBJ2-5, with 11 central nucleotides matching TRBD2. The material sequenced was tumor tissue (inferred from file names), taken from a patient given nivolumab and ipilimumab in sequence. The CDR3 sequence is CASRAGLAVQETQYF. The DNA sequence reads TGTGCCAGCAGGGCGGGACTAGCGGTCCAAGAGACCCAGTACTTC.